This T cell receptor beta chain is drawn from a study of CD8 T cells in Susac syndrome. The study, taken as a whole, reports: Only a relatively small number of individuals were included in the TCR sequencing and HLA analysis.

A quantity of about 0.5 to 1 ug RNA underwent reverse transcription using random hexamers. Amplification of TCR beta CDR3 across 54 Vbeta and 13 Jbeta was performed with immunoSEQ multiplex PCR. MiXCR was run by TCRdb on the immunoSEQ multiplex PCR reads, yielding one entry per CDR3 protein. The data hold some 400,000 distinct CDR3 sequences, with 75% to 90% observed a single time. Regarding this clonotype: No antigen is known for it.

V lost 1 base to trimming and J lost 4 bases; unmatched junction nucleotides: 7. The length of the CDR3 is 15 residues. Germline V gene sequence: CDR1 LGHDT, CDR2 YNNKEL (reference sequence). The sample comprised CD8+ T cells from PBMCs. This clonotype was sampled from a human donor with multiple sclerosis. V usage is TRBV3-1 and J usage is TRBJ2-7, with 7 bases that match TRBD1. The CDR3 nucleotides read TGTGCCAGCAGCCAAGGACAGGGTGAAGGATACGAGCAGTACTTC. It specifies CASSQGQGEGYEQYF.